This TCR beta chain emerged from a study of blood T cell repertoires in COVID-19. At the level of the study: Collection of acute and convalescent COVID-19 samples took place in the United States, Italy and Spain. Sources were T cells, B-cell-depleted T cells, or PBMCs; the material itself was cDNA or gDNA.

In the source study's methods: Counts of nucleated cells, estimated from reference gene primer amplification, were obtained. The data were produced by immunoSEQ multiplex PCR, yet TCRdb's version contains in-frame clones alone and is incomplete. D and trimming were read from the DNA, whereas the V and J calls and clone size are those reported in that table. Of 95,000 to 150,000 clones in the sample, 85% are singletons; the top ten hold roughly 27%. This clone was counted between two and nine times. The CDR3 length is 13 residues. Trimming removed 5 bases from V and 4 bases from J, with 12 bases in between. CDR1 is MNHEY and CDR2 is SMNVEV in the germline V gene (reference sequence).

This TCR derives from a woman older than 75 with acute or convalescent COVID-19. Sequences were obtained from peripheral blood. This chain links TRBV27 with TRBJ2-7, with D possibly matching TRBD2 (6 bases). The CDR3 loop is CASSRRDLYEQYF. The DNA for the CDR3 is TGTGCCAGCAGTCGGAGGGACTTGTACGAGCAGTACTTC.